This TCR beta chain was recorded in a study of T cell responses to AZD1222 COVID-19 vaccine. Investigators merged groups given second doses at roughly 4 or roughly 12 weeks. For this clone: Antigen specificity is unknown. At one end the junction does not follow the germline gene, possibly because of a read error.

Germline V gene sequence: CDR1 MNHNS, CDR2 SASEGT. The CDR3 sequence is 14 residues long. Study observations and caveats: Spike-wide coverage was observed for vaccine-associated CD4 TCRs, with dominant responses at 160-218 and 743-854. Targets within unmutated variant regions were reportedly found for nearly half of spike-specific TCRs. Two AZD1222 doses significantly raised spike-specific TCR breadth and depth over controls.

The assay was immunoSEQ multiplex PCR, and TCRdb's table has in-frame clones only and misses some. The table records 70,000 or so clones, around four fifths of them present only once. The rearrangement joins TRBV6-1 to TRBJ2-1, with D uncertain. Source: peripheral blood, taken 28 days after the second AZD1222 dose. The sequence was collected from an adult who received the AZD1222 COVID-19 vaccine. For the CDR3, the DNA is TGTGCCAGCAGGGAAGGAGCCTTCTACAATGAGCAGTTCTTC. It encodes CASREGAFYNEQFF.